Presented here are 23 T cell receptor beta chains from one specimen sequenced in a study of cytomegalovirus exposure and HLA in healthy donors. The PCR ran on 60 Vbeta and 13 Jbeta primers. TCRdb keeps only in-frame clones here, not all; method: immunoSEQ multiplex PCR. The sample has 130,000 to 150,000 clones, roughly three quarters seen once; the top ten hold 2.5% to 3%. Input material: PBMCs. These receptors originate from a female donor in good health and CMV-seronegative.

This clone has more than one count but fewer than ten. The gene calls are TRBV6-5 and TRBJ1-1, with D hard to call. Germline V gene lookup returns CDR1 MNHEY and CDR2 SVGAGI. CDR3 length equals 13 residues. V was clipped by 2 bases and J by 1 base, with 5 bases between them. CDR3 in DNA: TGTGCCAGCAGTTACGGAGAGAACACTGAAGCTTTCTTT. It is translated as CASSYGENTEAFF.

This clone was seen just once. The CDR3 coding sequence is TGCGCCAGCAGCTTGGATGAGACTAGCGGGAGGGTCTCGGATACGCAGTATTTT. Encoded protein: CASSLDETSGRVSDTQYF. This rearrangement joins TRBV5-1 to TRBJ2-3; 14 nucleotides align to TRBD2. V shed 0 bases and J 6 bases; nucleotides not matched to a gene: 9. This CDR3 has 18 amino acids. Germline loops: CDR1 SGHRS, CDR2 YFSETQ. The variable domain in full, completed from reference TRBV5-1 and TRBJ2-3, reads KAGVTQTPRYLIKTRGQQVTLSCSPISGHRSVSWYQQTPGQGLQFLFEYFSETQRNKGNFPGRFSGRQFSNSRSEMNVSTLELGDSALYLCASSLDETSGRVSDTQYFGPGTRLTVL.

This chain links TRBV11-1 with TRBJ2-1, with 7 nucleotides matching TRBD2. This CDR3 comprises 16 residues. Trimming at V came to 3 bases and at J to 5 bases, leaving 10 bases not matched to a gene. The germline V gene has CDR1 SGHAT and CDR2 FQDESV (reference sequence). The CDR3 loop is CASSLDPAGRHNEQFF. In DNA, the CDR3 is TGTGCCAGCAGCTTGGATCCAGCGGGAAGGCACAATGAGCAGTTCTTC. Drawing the rest from reference TRBV11-1 and TRBJ2-1, the complete variable domain is EAEVAQSPRYKITEKSQAVAFWCDPISGHATLYWYRQILGQGPELLVQFQDESVVDDSQLPKDRFSAERLKGVDSTLKIQPAELGDSAMYLCASSLDPAGRHNEQFFGPGTRLTVL.

The rearrangement links TRBV6-4 to TRBJ2-7; perhaps TRBD1 as D (5 bases). CDR3 length equals 15 residues. V was trimmed by 2 bases and J by 6 bases, leaving 17 bases between them. CDR1 MRHNA and CDR2 SNTAGT come from the germline V gene. The CDR3 sequence is CASSDGYSKGIEQYF. CDR3 nucleotide sequence: TGTGCCAGCAGTGACGGTTATAGTAAGGGGATCGAGCAGTACTTC.

This rearrangement joins TRBV5-1 to TRBJ2-5; 8 bases align to TRBD1. Germline lookup yields CDR1 SGHRS and CDR2 YFSETQ. V trimming: 3 bases; J trimming: 1 base; junction bases outside the gene matches: 8. The length of the CDR3 is 16 residues. DNA for the CDR3: TGCGCCAGCAGCTCGGCGGACAGGGTCGGCCAAGAGACCCAGTACTTC. Protein sequence: CASSSADRVGQETQYF.

The chain couples TRBV7-6 to TRBJ2-2, with D possibly being TRBD2 (6 bases). With 1 base removed from V and 2 bases from J, the gap between germline ends came to 8 bases. The CDR3 runs 15 residues. Germline-derived CDR1 and CDR2 are SGHVS and FNYEAQ. The DNA for the CDR3 is TGTGCCAGCAGCTTAGTGGGACTTAACACCGGGGAGCTGTTTTTT. This codes for CASSLVGLNTGELFF.

The V gene is TRBV28, the J gene TRBJ2-5; D uncertain. Germline V gene lookup returns CDR1 MDHEN and CDR2 SYDVKM. Between the trimmed V and J ends, which lost 1 base and 7 bases, there was a span of 16 bases. There are 15 residues in the CDR3. The DNA of the CDR3 is TGTGCCAGCAGTTTATCAAAGTGGGCTGGTGCGACCCAGTACTTC. Translating gives CASSLSKWAGATQYF.

The chain links TRBV28 to TRBJ1-1, with D tentatively TRBD1 (5 bases). Germline CDR1 MDHEN, CDR2 SYDVKM. Deletions cut 3 bases from V and 9 bases from J, with 11 bases between. CDR3 size: 12 residues. The CDR3 loop is CASSLSRTKAFF. In nucleotides, the CDR3 is TGTGCCAGCAGTTTGAGCAGGACAAAAGCTTTCTTT.

The CDR3 here is CASSSRGLLQGYEQYF. The CDR3 DNA is TGTGCCAGCAGTTCTAGGGGGTTGTTGCAGGGGTACGAGCAGTACTTC. The chain employs TRBV27 and TRBJ2-7, with D possibly TRBD1 on 6 matching bases. Trimming pared 4 bases from V and 4 bases from J, leaving 20 bases between. Germline assignment: CDR1 MNHEY and CDR2 SMNVEV (reference sequence). CDR3 length equals 16 residues.

The chain uses TRBV30 and TRBJ1-2; D ambiguous. V was trimmed by 5 bases and J by 8 bases, leaving 18 bases between them. The germline V gene has CDR1 GTSNPN and CDR2 SVGIG (reference sequence). This CDR3 contains 13 residues. CDR3 sequence: CAWAPVPLEGYTF. As DNA, the CDR3 is TGTGCCTGGGCCCCGGTCCCTCTTGAAGGCTACACCTTC.

Written as DNA, the CDR3 is TGTGCCAGCAGCTTTAGTGTGGCGGGACGGACAAATTCACCCCTCCACTTT. It yields the protein CASSFSVAGRTNSPLHF. This rearrangement joins TRBV7-8 to TRBJ1-6; TRBD1 might be the D (5 bases). The CDR3 sequence is 17 residues long. The V gene's germline CDR1 is SGHVS and CDR2 FQNEAQ. The V end lost 3 bases, the J end lost 7 bases, and 19 bases lay between the germline ends.

This clone showed up just once. The chain joins TRBV6-1 to TRBJ2-7; D perhaps matches TRBD2 (6 bases). Germline V lookup: CDR1 MNHNS, CDR2 SASEGT. V gave up 3 bases and J gave up 2 bases, with 17 bases separating them. CDR3 length: 16 residues. This CDR3 reads CASSESPLRGTYEQYF. The CDR3 DNA reads as TGTGCCAGCAGTGAGTCCCCCTTGCGGGGTACCTACGAGCAGTACTTC.

V usage is TRBV5-1 and J usage is TRBJ2-1; 15 bases are a match to TRBD2. This CDR3 has 18 amino acids. Per the germline V gene, CDR1 is SGHRS and CDR2 is YFSETQ. The V segment lost 4 bases and the J segment 3 bases; nucleotides outside the gene matches: 8. The CDR3 sequence is CASSPARGLAGGYNEQFF. CDR3 sequence (DNA): TGCGCCAGCAGCCCAGCCCGGGGACTAGCGGGGGGCTACAATGAGCAGTTCTTC.

The rearrangement uses TRBV5-1 and TRBJ1-2; 7 bases are a match to TRBD1. Germline-derived CDR1 and CDR2 are SGHRS and YFSETQ. CDR3 length: 14 residues. V shed 7 bases and J 0 bases; nucleotides not matched to a gene: 6. The chain's CDR3 is CASGYRGPNYGYTF. The CDR3 coding sequence is TGCGCCAGCGGCTACAGGGGTCCTAACTATGGCTACACCTTC.

The chain joins TRBV28 to TRBJ1-2; 9 bases line up with TRBD1. The germline CDR1 and CDR2 sequences are MDHEN and SYDVKM. The CDR3 is made up of 17 amino acids. V gave up 6 bases and J gave up 2 bases; unmatched junction bases: 13. The CDR3 nucleotides read TGTGCCAGCAGGCCCGCTCGTCCCGGGACAGGGAACTATGGCTACACCTTC. This translates into CASRPARPGTGNYGYTF.

This chain connects TRBV5-1 to TRBJ1-2; TRBD1 agrees at 8 bases. The CDR3 sequence is 14 residues long. J gave up 7 bases and V 0 bases, and 5 bases lay outside the gene matches. The germline gives CDR1 SGHRS, CDR2 YFSETQ. CDR3: CASSLAAGGTGYTF. As DNA, the CDR3 is TGCGCCAGCAGCTTGGCCGCAGGGGGCACTGGCTACACCTTC.

V usage is TRBV29-1 and J usage is TRBJ1-1, with TRBD1 matching over 9 bases. The CDR3 is made up of 12 amino acids. V dropped 6 bases and J dropped 7; count of bases not matched to a gene: 6. Germline assignment: CDR1 SQVTM and CDR2 ANQGSEA. CDR3 protein: CSVGTGQDEAFF. The DNA for the CDR3 is TGCAGCGTCGGGACAGGGCAGGATGAAGCTTTCTTT.

For this clone: A read error may account for a junction end that differs from germline. The rearrangement links TRBV7-9 to TRBJ1-1, with D possibly matching TRBD1 (5 bases). Germline lookup yields CDR1 SEHNR and CDR2 FQNEAQ (reference sequence). The CDR3 loop spans 16 amino acids. CDR3 sequence reads: CSSSLGPGLQNTEAFF. Here the CDR3 DNA reads TGTTCCAGCAGCTTAGGTCCGGGACTCCAGAACACTGAAGCTTTCTTT. Using reference TRBV7-9 and TRBJ1-1 for the parts outside the CDR3, the full variable domain is DTGVSQNPRHKITKRGQNVTFRCDPISEHNRLYWYRQTLGQGPEFLTYFQNEAQLEKSRLLSDRFSAERPKGSFSTLEIQRTEQGDSAMYLCSSSLGPGLQNTEAFFGQGTRLTVV.

The chain uses TRBV13 and TRBJ1-5; no definite D call. V dropped 3 bases and J dropped 7 bases, with 7 bases sitting between them. CDR1 and CDR2 from the germline V gene are PRHDT and FYEKMQ (reference sequence). The CDR3 totals 12 residues. DNA for the CDR3: TGTGCCAGCAGCTTCCAACACCAGCCCCAGCATTTT. It specifies CASSFQHQPQHF.

The rearrangement links TRBV5-1 to TRBJ2-1, with 9 nucleotides matching TRBD1. The CDR3 length is 17 residues. The germline V gene encodes CDR1 SGHRS and CDR2 YFSETQ. V lost 3 bases, J lost 6 bases, and 13 bases stayed unmatched. CDR3: CASSWGNRDRAVNEQFF. Here the CDR3 DNA reads TGCGCCAGCAGCTGGGGAAACCGGGACAGGGCGGTCAATGAGCAGTTCTTC. The complete variable domain, with remaining parts taken from reference TRBV5-1 and TRBJ2-1, reads KAGVTQTPRYLIKTRGQQVTLSCSPISGHRSVSWYQQTPGQGLQFLFEYFSETQRNKGNFPGRFSGRQFSNSRSEMNVSTLELGDSALYLCASSWGNRDRAVNEQFFGPGTRLTVL.

This chain connects TRBV14 to TRBJ2-7; TRBD1 agrees at 10 bases. J was trimmed by 4 bases and V by 6 bases; bases with no gene match: 12. The CDR3 runs 16 residues. Per the germline V gene, CDR1 is SGHDN and CDR2 is FVKESK. The CDR3, as DNA: TGTGCCAGCAGTCGGGACAGGGGCGGCATAGGGTACGAGCAGTACTTC. Translating it yields CASSRDRGGIGYEQYF.

The J gene is TRBJ2-2, the V gene TRBV7-9, with 8 bases lining up with TRBD1. The length of the CDR3 is 16 residues. Germline lookup yields CDR1 SEHNR and CDR2 FQNEAQ (reference sequence). After removal of 5 bases from V and 1 base from J, the junction contained 6 bases not matched to a gene. The CDR3 sequence: CASSAPGQENTGELFF. The DNA for the CDR3 is TGTGCCAGCAGCGCACCGGGACAGGAGAACACCGGGGAGCTGTTTTTT. Based on the CDR3 plus reference TRBV7-9 and TRBJ2-2, the full variable domain is DTGVSQNPRHKITKRGQNVTFRCDPISEHNRLYWYRQTLGQGPEFLTYFQNEAQLEKSRLLSDRFSAERPKGSFSTLEIQRTEQGDSAMYLCASSAPGQENTGELFFGEGSRLTVL.

V gene TRBV9 combines with J gene TRBJ1-2, with 8 nucleotides matching TRBD1. Germline CDR1 is SGDLS and CDR2 is YYNGEE. The CDR3 covers 16 residues. V was pared by 4 bases and J by 0 bases, with 8 bases of the junction left unmatched. The CDR3 DNA is TGTGCCAGCAGCTTGCCCTCGACAGGGGCTAACTATGGCTACACCTTC. It codes for CASSLPSTGANYGYTF.